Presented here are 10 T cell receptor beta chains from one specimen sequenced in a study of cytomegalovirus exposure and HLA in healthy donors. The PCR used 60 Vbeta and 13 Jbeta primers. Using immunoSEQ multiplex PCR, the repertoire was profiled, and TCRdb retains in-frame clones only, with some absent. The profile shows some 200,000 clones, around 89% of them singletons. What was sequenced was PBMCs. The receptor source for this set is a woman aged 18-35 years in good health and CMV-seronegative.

CDR3 sequence (DNA): TGTGCCAGCAGTTTCTCGCCCGGGAACACTGAAGCTTTCTTT. Translating gives CASSFSPGNTEAFF. The rearrangement joins TRBV6-5 to TRBJ1-1; no clear D. The CDR3 covers 14 residues. The V end lost 4 bases, the J end lost 1 base, and 10 bases lay between the germline ends. CDR1 and CDR2 (germline): MNHEY, SVGAGI.

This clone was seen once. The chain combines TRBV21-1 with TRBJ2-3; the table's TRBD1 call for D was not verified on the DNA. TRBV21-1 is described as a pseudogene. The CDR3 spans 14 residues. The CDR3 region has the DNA TGTGCCAGCAGTAACAGGGGTCGGCCAGATACGCAGTATTTT. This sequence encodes CASSNRGRPDTQYF.

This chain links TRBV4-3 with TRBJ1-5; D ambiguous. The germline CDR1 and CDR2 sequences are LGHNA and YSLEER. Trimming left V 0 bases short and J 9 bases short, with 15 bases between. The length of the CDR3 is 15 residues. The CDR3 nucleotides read TGCGCCAGCAGCCAAGATTATGTGGCCTTCCCGCCCCAGCATTTT. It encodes CASSQDYVAFPPQHF.

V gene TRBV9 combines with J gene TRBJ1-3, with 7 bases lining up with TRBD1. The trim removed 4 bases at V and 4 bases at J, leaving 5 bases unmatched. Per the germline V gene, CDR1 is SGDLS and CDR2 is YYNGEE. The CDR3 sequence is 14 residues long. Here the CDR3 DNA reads TGTGCCAGCAGCCGAATGGACAGGGGAAACACCATATATTTT. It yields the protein CASSRMDRGNTIYF.

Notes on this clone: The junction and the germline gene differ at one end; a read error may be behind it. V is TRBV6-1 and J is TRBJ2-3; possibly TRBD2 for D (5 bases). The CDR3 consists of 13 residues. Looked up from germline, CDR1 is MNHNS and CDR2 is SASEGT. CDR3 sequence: CATSSGIKDTQYF. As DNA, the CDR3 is TGTGCCACCAGTTCCGGGATCAAAGATACGCAGTATTTT.

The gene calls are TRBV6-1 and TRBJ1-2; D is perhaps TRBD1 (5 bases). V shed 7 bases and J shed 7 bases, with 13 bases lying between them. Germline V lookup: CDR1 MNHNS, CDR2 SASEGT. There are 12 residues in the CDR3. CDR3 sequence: CASNRRGSGYTF. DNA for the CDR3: TGTGCCAGCAATCGTCGGGGGTCTGGCTACACCTTC.

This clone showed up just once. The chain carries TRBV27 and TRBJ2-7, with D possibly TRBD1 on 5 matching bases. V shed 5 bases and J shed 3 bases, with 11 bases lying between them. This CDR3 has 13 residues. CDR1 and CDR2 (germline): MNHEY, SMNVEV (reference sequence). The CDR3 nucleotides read TGTGCCAGCAGTGTCCAGGGCCTCTACGAGCAGTACTTC. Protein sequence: CASSVQGLYEQYF.

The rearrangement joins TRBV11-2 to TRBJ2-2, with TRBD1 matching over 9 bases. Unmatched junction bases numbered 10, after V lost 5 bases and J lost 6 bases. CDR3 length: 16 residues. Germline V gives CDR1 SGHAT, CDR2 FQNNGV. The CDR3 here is CASSRPGQGLAGELFF. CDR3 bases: TGTGCCAGCAGCCGGCCGGGACAGGGTTTGGCCGGGGAGCTGTTTTTT.

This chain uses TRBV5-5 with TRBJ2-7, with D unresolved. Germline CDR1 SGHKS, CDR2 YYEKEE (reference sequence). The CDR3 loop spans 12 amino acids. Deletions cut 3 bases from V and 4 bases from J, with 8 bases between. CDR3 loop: CASSSDTYEQYF. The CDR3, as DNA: TGTGCCAGCAGCTCAGACACGTACGAGCAGTACTTC.

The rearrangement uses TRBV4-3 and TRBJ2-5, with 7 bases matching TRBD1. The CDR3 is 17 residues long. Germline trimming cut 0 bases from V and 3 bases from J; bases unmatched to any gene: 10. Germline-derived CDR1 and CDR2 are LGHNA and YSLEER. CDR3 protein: CASSQDLVGTVKETQYF. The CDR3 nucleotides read TGCGCCAGCAGCCAAGATCTGGTCGGGACAGTAAAAGAGACCCAGTACTTC.